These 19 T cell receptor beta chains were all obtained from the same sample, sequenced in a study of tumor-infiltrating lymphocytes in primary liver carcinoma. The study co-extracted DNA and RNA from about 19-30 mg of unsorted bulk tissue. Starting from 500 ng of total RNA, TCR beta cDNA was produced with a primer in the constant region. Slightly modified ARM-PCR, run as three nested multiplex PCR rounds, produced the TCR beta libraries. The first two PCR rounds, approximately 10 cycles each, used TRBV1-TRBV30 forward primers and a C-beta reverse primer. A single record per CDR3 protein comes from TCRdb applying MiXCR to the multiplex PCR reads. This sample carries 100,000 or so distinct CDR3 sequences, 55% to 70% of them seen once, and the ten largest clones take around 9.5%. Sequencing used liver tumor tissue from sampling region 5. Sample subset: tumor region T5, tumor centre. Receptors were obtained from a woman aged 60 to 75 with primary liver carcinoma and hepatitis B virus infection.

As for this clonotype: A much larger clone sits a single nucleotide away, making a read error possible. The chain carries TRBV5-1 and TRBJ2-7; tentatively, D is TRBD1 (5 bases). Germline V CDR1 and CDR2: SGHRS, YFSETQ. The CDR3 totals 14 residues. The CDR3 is CASRLVRQNYEQYF. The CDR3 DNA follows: TGCGCCAGCCGCTTGGTGAGACAGAACTACGAGCAGTACTTC.

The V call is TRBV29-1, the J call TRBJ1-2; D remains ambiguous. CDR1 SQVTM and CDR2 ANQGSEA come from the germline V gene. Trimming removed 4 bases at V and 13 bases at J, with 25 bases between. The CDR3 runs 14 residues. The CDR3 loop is CSVGTYDGSYDCTF. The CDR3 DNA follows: TGCAGCGTTGGAACCTATGACGGTTCCTATGACTGCACCTTC. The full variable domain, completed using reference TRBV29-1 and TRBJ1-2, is SAVISQKPSRDICQRGTSLTIQCQVDSQVTMMFWYRQQPGQSLTLIATANQGSEATYESGFVIDKFPISRPNLTFSTLTVSNMSPEDSSIYLCSVGTYDGSYDCTFGSGTRLTVV.

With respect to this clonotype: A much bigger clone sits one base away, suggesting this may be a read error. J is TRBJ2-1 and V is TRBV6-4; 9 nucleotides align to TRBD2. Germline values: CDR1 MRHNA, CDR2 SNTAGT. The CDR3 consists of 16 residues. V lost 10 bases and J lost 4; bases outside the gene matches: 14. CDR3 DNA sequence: TGTGCCATCGCCATCTTAGCGGGAGCGGGGTACAATGAGCAGTTCTTC. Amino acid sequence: CAIAILAGAGYNEQFF.

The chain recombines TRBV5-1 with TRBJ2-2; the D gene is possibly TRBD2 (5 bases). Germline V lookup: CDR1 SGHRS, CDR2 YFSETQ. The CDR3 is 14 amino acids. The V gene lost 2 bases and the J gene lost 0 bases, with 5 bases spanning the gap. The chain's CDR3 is CASSLAANTGELFF. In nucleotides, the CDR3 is TGCGCCAGCAGCTTAGCGGCGAACACCGGGGAGCTGTTTTTT.

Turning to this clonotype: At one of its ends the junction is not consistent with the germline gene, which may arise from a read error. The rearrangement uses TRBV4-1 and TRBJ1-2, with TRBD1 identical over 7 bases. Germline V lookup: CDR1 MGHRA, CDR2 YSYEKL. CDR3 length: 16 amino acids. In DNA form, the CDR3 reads TGCGCCAGCAGCCAAGATCAGTGGACAGGATCGGGTGGCTACTCCTTC. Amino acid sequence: CASSQDQWTGSGGYSF.

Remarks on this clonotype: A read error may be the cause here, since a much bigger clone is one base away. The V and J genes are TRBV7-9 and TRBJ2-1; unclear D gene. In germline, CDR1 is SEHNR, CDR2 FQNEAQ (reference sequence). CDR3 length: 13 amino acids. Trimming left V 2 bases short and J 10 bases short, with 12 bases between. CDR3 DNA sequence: TGTGCCAGCAGCTTATTGGCTCCCAGGGAGCAGTTCTTC. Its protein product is CASSLLAPREQFF.

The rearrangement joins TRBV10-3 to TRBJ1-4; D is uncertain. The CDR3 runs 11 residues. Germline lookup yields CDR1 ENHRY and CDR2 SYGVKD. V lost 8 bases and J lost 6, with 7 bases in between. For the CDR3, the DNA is TGTGCCATCGAGCAGTATGAAAAACTGTTTTTT. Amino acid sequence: CAIEQYEKLFF.

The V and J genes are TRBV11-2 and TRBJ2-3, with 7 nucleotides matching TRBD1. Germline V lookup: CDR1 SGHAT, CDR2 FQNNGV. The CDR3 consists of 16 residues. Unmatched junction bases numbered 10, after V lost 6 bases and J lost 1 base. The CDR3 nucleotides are TGTGCCAGCAGAATAGACAGGGTCTATGGCACAGATACGCAGTATTTT. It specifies CASRIDRVYGTDTQYF.

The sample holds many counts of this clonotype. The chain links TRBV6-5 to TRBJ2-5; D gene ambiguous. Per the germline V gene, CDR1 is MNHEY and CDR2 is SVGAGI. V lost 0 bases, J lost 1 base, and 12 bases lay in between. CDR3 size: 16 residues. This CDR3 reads CASSYSWARIQETQYF. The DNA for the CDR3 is TGTGCCAGCAGTTACTCGTGGGCTAGGATCCAAGAGACCCAGTACTTC.

CDR3 bases: TGTGCCAGCAGTACAGGGGGCTTGGGTGAGCCCCAGCATTTT. It yields the protein CASSTGGLGEPQHF. V gene TRBV2 combines with J gene TRBJ1-5; TRBD1 matches at 9 bases. The CDR3 runs to 14 residues. The germline gives CDR1 SNHLY, CDR2 FYNNEI. V lost 5 bases to trimming and J lost 8 bases; unmatched junction nucleotides: 7.

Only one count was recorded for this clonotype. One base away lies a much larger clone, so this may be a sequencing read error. DNA for the CDR3: TGTGCCAGCGCCCCCTTGGGTTCCTATGGCTACACCTTC. It specifies CASAPLGSYGYTF. The chain employs TRBV28 and TRBJ1-2; no definite D call. The CDR3 is 13 amino acids. Germline loops: CDR1 MDHEN, CDR2 SYDVKM. The germline V and J ends were trimmed by 8 bases and 4 bases, with 14 bases remaining between them.

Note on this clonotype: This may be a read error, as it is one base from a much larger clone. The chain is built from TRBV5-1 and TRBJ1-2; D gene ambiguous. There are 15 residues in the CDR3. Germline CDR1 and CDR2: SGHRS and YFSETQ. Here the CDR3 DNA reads TGCGCCAGCAGCTTGGCCGGCGGCGATAACTATGGCTTCACCTTC. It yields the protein CASSLAGGDNYGFTF.

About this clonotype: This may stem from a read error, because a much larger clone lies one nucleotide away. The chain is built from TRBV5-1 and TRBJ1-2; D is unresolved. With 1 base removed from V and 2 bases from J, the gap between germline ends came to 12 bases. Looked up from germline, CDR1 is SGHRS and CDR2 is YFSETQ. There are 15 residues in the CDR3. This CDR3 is CASSLRSSSNYGYTF. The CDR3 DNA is TGCGCCAGCAGCTTGCGGAGCTCCTCGAACTATGGCTACACCTTC.

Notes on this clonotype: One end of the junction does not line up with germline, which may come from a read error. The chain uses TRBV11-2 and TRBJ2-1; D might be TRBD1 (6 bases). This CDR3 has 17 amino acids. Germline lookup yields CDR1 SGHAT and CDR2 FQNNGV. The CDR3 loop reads CASSLDLQGIVYNDQFF. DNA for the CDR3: TGTGCCAGCAGCTTAGATCTACAGGGAATAGTCTACAATGATCAGTTCTTC.

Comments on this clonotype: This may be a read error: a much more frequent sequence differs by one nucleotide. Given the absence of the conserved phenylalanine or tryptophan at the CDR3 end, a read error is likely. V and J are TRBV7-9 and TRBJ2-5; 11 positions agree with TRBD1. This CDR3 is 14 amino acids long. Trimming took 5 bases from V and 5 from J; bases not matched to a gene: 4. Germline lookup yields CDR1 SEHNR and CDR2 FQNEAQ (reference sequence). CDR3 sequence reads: CASSHRTGGETQYV. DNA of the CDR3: TGTGCCAGCAGCCATCGGACAGGGGGCGAGACCCAGTACGTC.

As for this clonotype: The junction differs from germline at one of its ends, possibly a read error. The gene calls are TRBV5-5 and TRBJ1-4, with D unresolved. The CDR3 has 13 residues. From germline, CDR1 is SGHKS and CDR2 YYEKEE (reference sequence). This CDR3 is CASSVMTSENLFF. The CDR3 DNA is TGTGCCAGCAGCGTGATGACATCCGAAAATCTGTTTTTT.

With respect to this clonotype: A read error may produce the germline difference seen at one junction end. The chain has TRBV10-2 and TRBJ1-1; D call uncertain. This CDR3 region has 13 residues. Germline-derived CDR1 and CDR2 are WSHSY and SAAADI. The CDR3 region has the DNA TGCGTCAGCAGTGACCCTACGAACACTGGAGCTTTCTTT. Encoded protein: CVSSDPTNTGAFF.

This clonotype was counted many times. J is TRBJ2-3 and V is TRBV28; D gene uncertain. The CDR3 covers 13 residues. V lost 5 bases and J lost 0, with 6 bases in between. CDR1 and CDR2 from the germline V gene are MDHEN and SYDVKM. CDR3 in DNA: TGTGCCAGCAGTAAGGATAGCACAGATACGCAGTATTTT. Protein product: CASSKDSTDTQYF.

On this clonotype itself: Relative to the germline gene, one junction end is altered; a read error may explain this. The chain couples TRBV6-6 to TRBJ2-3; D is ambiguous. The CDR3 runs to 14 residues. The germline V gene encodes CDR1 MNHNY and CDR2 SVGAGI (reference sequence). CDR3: CTSSYQPRTDTQYF. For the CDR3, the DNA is TGTACCAGCAGTTACCAGCCTCGCACAGATACGCAGTATTTT.